This T cell receptor (beta chain) is drawn from a study of CXCR3-negative and CXCR3-positive naive CD8 T cells. Carrying UMI labels, the TRB cDNA libraries were prepared through 5' RACE. TCRdb reprocessed the 5' RACE reads, with one entry per CDR3 protein and no DNA. The sample has some 64,000 distinct CDR3 sequences. Germline CDR1 and CDR2: SGHRS and YFSETQ. This CDR3 spans 13 amino acids. Study-wide points: With respect to TRBV-TRBJ usage, naive CXCR3-negative and CXCR3-positive cells were similar; memory differed. Diversity was high in both naive subsets and much lower in memory cells. Naive cells with CXCR3 showed TRB CDR3s that were more hydrophobic than those in CXCR3-negative naive cells.

With respect to this clonotype: No antigen is known for it.

The source of this sequence is a human donor in good health. Some clones in this sample may be carry-over from other donors' samples. The rearrangement joins TRBV5-1 to TRBJ2-7; TCRdb names TRBD1, which stays unverified in the absence of DNA. The sample consisted of naive CXCR3+ CD8+ T cells from blood. Subset reported: CD45RO-CCR7+CD27+CD95- naive CD8+ T cells expressing CXCR3 (TNR3+). The CDR3 is CASSYGQGYEQYF.